The 19 T cell receptor beta chains given below trace back to one sample, sequenced in a study of shared clonotypes between healthy human individuals. Only in-frame clones appear in the TCRdb table, and some are missing; sequencing was by immunoSEQ multiplex PCR. The top ten hold approximately 0.13% of the sample, which has 2 million to 2.5 million clones, 95% seen once. Sequencing was carried out using naive CD4+ T cells sorted from blood. Subset given: CD45RA+ positively selected. Receptor source: a man between 18 and 29 years old in good health.

The V gene is TRBV5-1, the J gene TRBJ1-1; D is possibly TRBD1 (5 bases). Trimming shortened V by 3 bases and J by 3 bases, and 9 bases separated the two germline ends. The CDR3 covers 13 residues. From germline, CDR1 is SGHRS and CDR2 YFSETQ. In DNA, the CDR3 is TGCGCCAGCAGCTACTCAGGGTACACTGAAGCTTTCTTT. As protein: CASSYSGYTEAFF.

The gene calls are TRBV2 and TRBJ1-5; D possibly corresponds to TRBD1 (6 bases). Germline CDR1 SNHLY, CDR2 FYNNEI. Trimming left V 4 bases short and J 6 bases short, with 7 bases between. CDR3 size: 12 residues. The CDR3 region is CASSGQVQPQHF. CDR3 coding DNA: TGTGCCAGCAGTGGACAGGTTCAGCCCCAGCATTTT. The full variable domain, rest sourced from reference TRBV2 and TRBJ1-5, is EPEVTQTPSHQVTQMGQEVILRCVPISNHLYFYWYRQILGQKVEFLVSFYNNEISEKSEIFDDQFSVERPDGSNFTLKIRSTKLEDSAMYFCASSGQVQPQHFGDGTRLSIL.

As DNA, the CDR3 is TGTGCCAGCAGCTGGGGACAGGGAGGGATCTACGAGCAGTACTTC. This codes for CASSWGQGGIYEQYF. This sequence joins TRBV5-5 and TRBJ2-7, with 9 bases lining up with TRBD1. Germline V lookup: CDR1 SGHKS, CDR2 YYEKEE (reference sequence). Unmatched junction bases numbered 7, after V lost 3 bases and J lost 3 bases. The CDR3 is 15 amino acids.

The J gene is TRBJ2-1, the V gene TRBV5-4; 11 nucleotides match TRBD2. The junction had 6 bases not matched to a gene; V was cut back by 1 base and J by 15 bases. There are 13 residues in the CDR3. Germline-derived CDR1 and CDR2 are SGHNT and YYREEE (reference sequence). The CDR3 DNA follows: TGTGCCAGCAGCTTGACTAGCGGGGGAGGGCGGTTCTTC. Encoded protein: CASSLTSGGGRFF.

The J gene is TRBJ2-5, the V gene TRBV2; TRBD2 is a possible D gene (5 bases). The V end was cut by 4 bases, the J end by 4 bases, with 10 bases between. The CDR3 has 13 amino acids. Germline V gives CDR1 SNHLY, CDR2 FYNNEI. The CDR3 coding sequence is TGTGCCAGCAGTGGGGCTAGCAGAGAGACCCAGTACTTC. This encodes CASSGASRETQYF.

The chain recombines TRBV30 with TRBJ2-1; 10 nucleotides match TRBD2. The J segment lost 14 bases and the V segment lost 2 bases, leaving 6 bases of the junction unmatched. Germline CDR1 reads GTSNPN; CDR2 reads SVGIG (reference sequence). The CDR3 extends over 12 amino acids. CDR3 coding DNA: TGTGCCTGGAGTCATAGCGGGGGGACTGAGTTCTTC. Protein product: CAWSHSGGTEFF. Full variable domain (missing parts from reference TRBV30 and TRBJ2-1): SQTIHQWPATLVQPVGSPLSLECTVEGTSNPNLYWYRQAAGRGLQLLFYSVGIGQISSEVPQNLSASRPQDRQFILSSKKLLLSDSGFYLCAWSHSGGTEFFGPGTRLTVL.

The rearrangement joins TRBV4-1 to TRBJ1-1, with a weak D call TRBD1 (6 bases). V gave up 3 bases and J gave up 2 bases, with 13 bases separating them. CDR1 MGHRA and CDR2 YSYEKL come from the germline V gene. The CDR3 spans 15 residues. The CDR3 sequence is CASSHGGPVNTEAFF. CDR3 coding DNA: TGCGCCAGCAGCCATGGGGGCCCCGTAAACACTGAAGCTTTCTTT.

This clone was counted a single time. This chain uses TRBV4-1 with TRBJ2-1; 9 nucleotides align to TRBD2. The CDR3 has 17 residues. J lost 10 bases, V lost 0 bases, and 13 bases had no gene match. CDR1 and CDR2 (germline): MGHRA, YSYEKL. The CDR3 protein is CASSQDLWLAGLGEQFF. The CDR3 bases are TGCGCCAGCAGCCAAGATCTCTGGCTAGCGGGGTTGGGGGAGCAGTTCTTC.

The chain is built from TRBV27 and TRBJ2-1; 9 nucleotides agree with TRBD2. CDR3 size: 16 residues. V dropped 7 bases and J dropped 2; count of bases not matched to a gene: 9. The germline V gene has CDR1 MNHEY and CDR2 SMNVEV (reference sequence). CDR3 bases: TGTGCCAGCAACCCTAGCGGGATTCCACCCTACAATGAGCAGTTCTTC. Encoded protein: CASNPSGIPPYNEQFF.

The V gene is TRBV10-3, the J gene TRBJ2-1; the D call may be TRBD1 or TRBD2 (5 bases each). Germline V CDR1 and CDR2: ENHRY, SYGVKD. Trimming shortened V by 4 bases and J by 2 bases, and 18 bases separated the two germline ends. The CDR3 consists of 17 residues. The chain's CDR3 is CAISAKPGGPAYNEQFF. CDR3 DNA: TGTGCCATCAGTGCGAAACCTGGGGGACCCGCCTACAATGAGCAGTTCTTC.

This rearrangement joins TRBV30 to TRBJ1-5; D is uncertain. Trimming stripped 3 bases from V and 4 bases from J, with 10 bases between. Germline loops: CDR1 GTSNPN, CDR2 SVGIG (reference sequence). The CDR3 spans 13 residues. The CDR3 is CAWSPDWNQPQHF. The CDR3 DNA is TGTGCCTGGAGCCCCGACTGGAATCAGCCCCAGCATTTT. Complete variable domain (other parts from reference TRBV30 and TRBJ1-5): SQTIHQWPATLVQPVGSPLSLECTVEGTSNPNLYWYRQAAGRGLQLLFYSVGIGQISSEVPQNLSASRPQDRQFILSSKKLLLSDSGFYLCAWSPDWNQPQHFGDGTRLSIL.

The chain combines TRBV11-3 with TRBJ2-6; 9 positions agree with TRBD1. Per germline, CDR1 SGHNT and CDR2 YENEEA. V shed 3 bases, J shed 2 bases, and the junction held 5 bases outside the gene matches. The CDR3 covers 17 residues. CDR3 DNA: TGTGCCAGCAGCTTTGGGACAGGGCGCCCTGGGGCCAACGTCCTGACTTTC. It yields the protein CASSFGTGRPGANVLTF.

CDR3 in DNA: TGTGCCAGCAGCGTAGGGCCAGGGCCAAATCAGCCCCAGCATTTT. Encoded protein: CASSVGPGPNQPQHF. The rearrangement links TRBV9 to TRBJ1-5; perhaps TRBD1 as D (5 bases). V lost 0 bases to trimming and J lost 4 bases, with 11 bases between them. Germline V gives CDR1 SGDLS, CDR2 YYNGEE. This CDR3 is 15 amino acids long.

The V gene is TRBV29-1, the J gene TRBJ2-5; maybe TRBD1 (6 bases). In germline, CDR1 is SQVTM, CDR2 ANQGSEA. There are 16 residues in the CDR3. V was pared by 4 bases and J by 0 bases, with 18 bases between. The CDR3 DNA reads TGCAGCGTTGGGGGGCCGCGGGTGCAGAACCAAGAGACCCAGTACTTC. Its protein product is CSVGGPRVQNQETQYF.

The chain couples TRBV5-1 to TRBJ2-2, with D hard to call. The CDR3 contains 12 residues. Trimming shortened V by 1 base and J by 5 bases, and 3 bases separated the two germline ends. CDR1 SGHRS and CDR2 YFSETQ come from the germline V gene. The CDR3 bases are TGCGCCAGCAGCTTGCCTACCGGGGAGCTGTTTTTT. This encodes CASSLPTGELFF.

V usage is TRBV30 and J usage is TRBJ2-1; D uncertain. The germline V and J ends were trimmed by 2 bases and 8 bases, with 10 bases remaining between them. The CDR3 length is 12 residues. The germline V gene has CDR1 GTSNPN and CDR2 SVGIG (reference sequence). The CDR3, as DNA: TGTGCCTGGAGTTTCCGCCCTGATGAGCAGTTCTTC. Protein sequence: CAWSFRPDEQFF. The full variable domain, its missing parts supplied by reference TRBV30 and TRBJ2-1, is SQTIHQWPATLVQPVGSPLSLECTVEGTSNPNLYWYRQAAGRGLQLLFYSVGIGQISSEVPQNLSASRPQDRQFILSSKKLLLSDSGFYLCAWSFRPDEQFFGPGTRLTVL.

The chain employs TRBV7-2 and TRBJ2-7; D possibly corresponds to TRBD2 (5 bases). Germline-derived CDR1 and CDR2 are SGHTA and FQGNSA. V lost 1 base to trimming and J lost 3 bases, with 10 bases between them. CDR3 length equals 14 residues. The DNA for the CDR3 is TGTGCCAGCAGCTTAGGCCCAACTAGCTACGAGCAGTACTTC. Translated, it gives CASSLGPTSYEQYF.

The chain carries TRBV19 and TRBJ2-7; D may be TRBD1 (5 bases). V was pared by 5 bases and J by 4 bases, with 12 bases between. CDR1 is LNHDA and CDR2 is SQIVND in the germline V gene (reference sequence). The CDR3 is 13 amino acids. The CDR3 DNA reads TGTGCCAGTAGTTCCAATCAGGGATACGAGCAGTACTTC. Amino acid sequence: CASSSNQGYEQYF.

The chain uses TRBV5-1 and TRBJ2-5, with 8 bases matching TRBD2. Germline V gene sequence: CDR1 SGHRS, CDR2 YFSETQ. CDR3 length: 14 amino acids. With 0 bases clipped from V and 4 bases from J, the junction kept 2 bases outside the gene matches. CDR3 in DNA: TGCGCCAGCAGCTTGGCGCGGGGGGCAGAGACCCAGTACTTC. This encodes CASSLARGAETQYF.